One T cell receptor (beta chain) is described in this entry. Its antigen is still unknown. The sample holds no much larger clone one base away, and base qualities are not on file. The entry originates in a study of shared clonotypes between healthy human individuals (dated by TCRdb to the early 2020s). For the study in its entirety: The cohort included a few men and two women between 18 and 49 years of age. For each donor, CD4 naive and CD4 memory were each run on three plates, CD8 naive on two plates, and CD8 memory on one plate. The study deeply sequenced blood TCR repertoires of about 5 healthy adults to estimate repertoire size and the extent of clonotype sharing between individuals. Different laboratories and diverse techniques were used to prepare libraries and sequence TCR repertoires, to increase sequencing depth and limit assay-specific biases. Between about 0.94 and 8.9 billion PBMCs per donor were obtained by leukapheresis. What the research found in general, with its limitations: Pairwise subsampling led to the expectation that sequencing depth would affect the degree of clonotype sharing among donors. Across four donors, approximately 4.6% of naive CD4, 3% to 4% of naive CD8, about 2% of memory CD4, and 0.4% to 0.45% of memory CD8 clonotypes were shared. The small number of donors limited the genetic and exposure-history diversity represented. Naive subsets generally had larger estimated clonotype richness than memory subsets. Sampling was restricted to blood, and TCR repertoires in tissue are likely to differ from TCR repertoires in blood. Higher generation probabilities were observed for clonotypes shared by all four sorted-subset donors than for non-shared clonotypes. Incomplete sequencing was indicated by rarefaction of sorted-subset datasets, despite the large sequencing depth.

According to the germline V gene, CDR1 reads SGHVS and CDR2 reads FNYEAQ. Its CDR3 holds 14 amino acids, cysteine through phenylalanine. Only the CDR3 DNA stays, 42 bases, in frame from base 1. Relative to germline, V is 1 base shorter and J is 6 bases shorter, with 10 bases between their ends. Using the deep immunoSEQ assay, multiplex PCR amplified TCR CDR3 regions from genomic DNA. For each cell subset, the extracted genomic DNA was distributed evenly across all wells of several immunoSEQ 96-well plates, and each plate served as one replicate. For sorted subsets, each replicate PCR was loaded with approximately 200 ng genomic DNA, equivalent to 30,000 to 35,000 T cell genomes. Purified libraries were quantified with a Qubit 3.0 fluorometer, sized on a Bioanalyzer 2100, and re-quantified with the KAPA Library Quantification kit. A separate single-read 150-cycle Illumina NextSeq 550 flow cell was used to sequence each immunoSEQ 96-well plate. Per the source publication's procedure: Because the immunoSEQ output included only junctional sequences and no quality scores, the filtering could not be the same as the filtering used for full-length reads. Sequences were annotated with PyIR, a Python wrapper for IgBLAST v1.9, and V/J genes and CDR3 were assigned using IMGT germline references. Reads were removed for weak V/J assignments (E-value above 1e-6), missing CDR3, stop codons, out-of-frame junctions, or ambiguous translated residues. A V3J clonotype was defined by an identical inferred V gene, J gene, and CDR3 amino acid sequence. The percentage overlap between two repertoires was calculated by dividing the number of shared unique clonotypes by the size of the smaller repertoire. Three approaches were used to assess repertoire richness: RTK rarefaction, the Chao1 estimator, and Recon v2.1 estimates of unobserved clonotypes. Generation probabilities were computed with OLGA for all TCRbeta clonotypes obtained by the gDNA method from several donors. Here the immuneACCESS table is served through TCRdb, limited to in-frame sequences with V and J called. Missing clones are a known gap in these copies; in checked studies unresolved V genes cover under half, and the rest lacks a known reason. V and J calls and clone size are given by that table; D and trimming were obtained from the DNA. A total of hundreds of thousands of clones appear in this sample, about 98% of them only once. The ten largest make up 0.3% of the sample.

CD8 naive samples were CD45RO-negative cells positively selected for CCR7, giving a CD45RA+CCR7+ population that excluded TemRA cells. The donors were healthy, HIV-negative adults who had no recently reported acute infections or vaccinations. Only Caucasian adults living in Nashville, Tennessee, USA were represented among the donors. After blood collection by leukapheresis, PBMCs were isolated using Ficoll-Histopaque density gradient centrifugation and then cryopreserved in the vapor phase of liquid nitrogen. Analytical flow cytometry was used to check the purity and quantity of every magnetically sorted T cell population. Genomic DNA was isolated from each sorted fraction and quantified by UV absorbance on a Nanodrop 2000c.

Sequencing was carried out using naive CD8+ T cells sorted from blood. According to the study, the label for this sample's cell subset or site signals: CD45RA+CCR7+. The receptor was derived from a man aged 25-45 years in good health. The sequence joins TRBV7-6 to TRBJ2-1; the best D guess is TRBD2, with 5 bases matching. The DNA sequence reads TGTGCCAGCAGCTTAGGTGGGAGTAGCAATGAGCAGTTCTTC. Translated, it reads CASSLGGSSNEQFF.